The 8 T cell receptor beta chains reported below all come from one sample, sequenced in a study of blood T cell repertoires in COVID-19. TCRdb's table, derived via immunoSEQ multiplex PCR, lists solely in-frame clones and lacks some. Here the sample spans tens of thousands of clones, around 67% being singletons. The sample comprised peripheral blood. These receptors came from a man between 65 and 85 years old with COVID-19, enrolled during active disease.

This chain connects TRBV28 to TRBJ1-1, with D possibly being TRBD1 (5 bases). Germline V gene data show CDR1 as MDHEN and CDR2 as SYDVKM. V lost 10 bases to trimming and J lost 3 bases, with 18 bases between them. This CDR3 spans 14 amino acids. CDR3 nucleotides: TGTGCCACCAGACCGACAGAATCCTACACTGAAGCTTTCTTT. Protein sequence: CATRPTESYTEAFF.

The V call is TRBV7-9, the J call TRBJ1-1, with D maybe TRBD1 (5 bases). V was trimmed by 2 bases and J by 1 base, leaving 11 bases between them. Germline V gene data show CDR1 as SEHNR and CDR2 as FQNEAQ (reference sequence). The CDR3 consists of 15 residues. The DNA of the CDR3 is TGTGCCAGCAGCTTAACGGCAGGGAAGAACACTGAAGCTTTCTTT. Its translation is CASSLTAGKNTEAFF.

The chain couples TRBV29-1 to TRBJ2-3; 7 nucleotides line up with TRBD2. In germline, CDR1 is SQVTM, CDR2 ANQGSEA. J was trimmed by 1 base and V by 7 bases; bases with no gene match: 2. This CDR3 is 12 amino acids long. CDR3 sequence reads: CSATSGTDTQYF. The CDR3 nucleotides are TGCAGCGCAACTAGCGGCACAGATACGCAGTATTTT.

This clone was seen more than once but under ten times. V and J are TRBV27 and TRBJ1-5, with D perhaps matching TRBD1 (5 bases). Looked up from germline, CDR1 is MNHEY and CDR2 is SMNVEV (reference sequence). Trimming left V 6 bases short and J 5 bases short, with 14 bases between. The CDR3 has 14 amino acids. The CDR3 region is CASRSNGGDQPQHF. The CDR3 DNA reads as TGTGCCAGCAGGTCTAACGGGGGGGATCAGCCCCAGCATTTT.

The rearrangement links TRBV6-1 to TRBJ1-2; D is perhaps TRBD1 (6 bases). V lost 1 base to trimming and J lost 3 bases, with 15 bases between them. This CDR3 contains 16 residues. The V gene's germline CDR1 is MNHNS and CDR2 SASEGT. CDR3 protein: CASSEDGGRGHYGYTF. CDR3 DNA: TGTGCCAGCAGTGAAGACGGCGGCAGGGGTCACTATGGCTACACCTTC.

The chain combines TRBV3-1 (or the pseudogene TRBV3-2) with TRBJ2-2, with 10 bases lining up with TRBD2. J gave up 7 bases and V 2 bases, and 7 bases lay outside the gene matches. The germline CDR1 and CDR2 sequences are LGHDT and YNNKEL (reference sequence). The CDR3 spans 16 residues. In DNA form, the CDR3 reads TGTGCCAGCAGCCAATATCTAGCGGGAGTGGGCGGGGAGCTGTTTTTT. As protein: CASSQYLAGVGGELFF.

In this sample, this clone turned up once. The chain couples TRBV7-2 to TRBJ2-3, with D possibly matching TRBD2 (5 bases). Germline values: CDR1 SGHTA, CDR2 FQGNSA. The CDR3 has 15 amino acids. V was shortened by 5 bases and J by 4 bases, with 16 bases between the two germline ends. CDR3 protein: CASSPQVGAADTQYF. The CDR3 coding sequence is TGTGCCAGCAGCCCCCAGGTGGGAGCGGCAGATACGCAGTATTTT.

The gene calls are TRBV19 and TRBJ2-3, with D perhaps matching TRBD2 (6 bases). The V gene lost 3 bases and the J gene lost 2 bases, with 21 bases spanning the gap. Germline loops: CDR1 LNHDA, CDR2 SQIVND (reference sequence). CDR3 length equals 18 residues. CDR3 DNA: TGTGCCAGTAGTATTGGTCACGGGGGACGGGGGAACACAGATACGCAGTATTTT. It codes for CASSIGHGGRGNTDTQYF.